The text below deals with one TCR beta chain. The data were taken from a study of cytomegalovirus exposure and HLA in healthy donors. The PCR used 60 Vbeta and 13 Jbeta primers. Method: immunoSEQ multiplex PCR; TCRdb's copy keeps in-frame clones and lacks some. This sample has 200,000 to 300,000 clones, with about four fifths found just once. The sample comprised PBMCs. The receptor was isolated from a woman aged 40 to 49 in good health and CMV-seropositive.

CDR3 DNA sequence: TGTGCCAGCAGTTTGGAGTTGATGCCAGTCCAATCCCCTAACTATGGCTACACCTTC. It encodes CASSLELMPVQSPNYGYTF. The chain uses TRBV27 and TRBJ1-2; no definite D call. Germline-derived CDR1 and CDR2 are MNHEY and SMNVEV (reference sequence). CDR3 size: 19 residues. Trimming pared 3 bases from V and 0 bases from J, leaving 23 bases between.